The following is a T cell receptor beta chain sequence with its context. Its antigen is undetermined. This record comes from a study of STAT5B mutations in CD4+ large granular lymphocyte leukemia. Study outcomes and limitations: Patient CD4-sorted repertoires stayed more clonal than healthy ones after leukemic-clone removal. Main leukemic clonotypes were patient-specific, but more than 20% appeared at low frequency elsewhere.

This was a survey-level run. Repertoires were generated with immunoSEQ multiplex PCR, while TCRdb's copy carries only in-frame clones and drops some. This table has around 33,000 clones, 65% to 70% appearing once. The sequenced sample consisted of CD4+ T cells from blood buffy coats. The sequence derives from a human donor in good health.

In DNA form, the CDR3 reads TGTGCCAGCTCAGAGGGGAATAGCAATCAGCCCCAGCATTTT. Translating it yields CASSEGNSNQPQHF. V and J are TRBV18 and TRBJ1-5, with D possibly being TRBD1 (5 bases). From germline, CDR1 is KGHSH and CDR2 LQKENI. CDR3 size: 14 residues. V was pared by 5 bases and J by 0 bases, with 8 bases between.